Listed below are T cell receptor beta chains from one sample, sequenced in a study of T cell responses to AZD1222 COVID-19 vaccine. The data were produced by immunoSEQ multiplex PCR, yet TCRdb's version contains in-frame clones alone and is incomplete. The sample lists 150,000 to 200,000 clones, about 89% occurring once. The sample in question was peripheral blood, obtained 28 days after the second AZD1222 dose. Source of these receptors: an adult who received the AZD1222 COVID-19 vaccine. The CDR3 runs from the conserved cysteine through the conserved F or W. Each record gives: V gene, D gene, J gene, CDR3 length, CDR3 protein, CDR3 DNA. The D gene is left open where the match is weak.

v_call: TRBV10-3
d_call: NA
j_call: TRBJ1-1
cdr3_length: 12
cdr3_aa: CAISERRTEAFF
cdr3_nt: TGTGCCATCAGTGAAAGGAGGACTGAAGCTTTCTTT

v_call: TRBV5-1
d_call: NA
j_call: TRBJ1-1
cdr3_length: 13
cdr3_aa: CASSLALGSEAFF
cdr3_nt: TGCGCCAGCAGCTTGGCCTTGGGTTCTGAAGCTTTCTTT

v_call: TRBV2
d_call: NA
j_call: TRBJ2-3
cdr3_length: 18
cdr3_aa: CASSDRVLRSPNTDTQYF
cdr3_nt: TGTGCCAGCAGTGATAGGGTATTAAGGAGTCCTAACACAGATACGCAGTATTTT

v_call: TRBV12-3/TRBV12-4
d_call: NA
j_call: TRBJ2-7
cdr3_length: 12
cdr3_aa: CASSGDIYEQYF
cdr3_nt: TGTGCCAGCAGTGGGGACATTTACGAGCAGTACTTC

v_call: TRBV5-1
d_call: TRBD2
j_call: TRBJ2-3
cdr3_length: 14
cdr3_aa: CASSPLAGEDTQYF
cdr3_nt: TGCGCCAGCAGCCCACTAGCGGGAGAAGATACGCAGTATTTT

v_call: TRBV9
d_call: NA
j_call: TRBJ2-7
cdr3_length: 12
cdr3_aa: CASSVVVYEQYF
cdr3_nt: TGTGCCAGCAGCGTAGTCGTCTACGAGCAGTACTTC

v_call: TRBV2
d_call: NA
j_call: TRBJ2-7
cdr3_length: 14
cdr3_aa: CASRKSGLSYEQYF
cdr3_nt: TGTGCCAGCAGGAAGAGCGGACTCAGCTACGAGCAGTACTTC

v_call: TRBV7-8
d_call: TRBD1
j_call: TRBJ2-1
cdr3_length: 12
cdr3_aa: CASSLLGGEQFF
cdr3_nt: TGTGCCAGCAGCTTATTAGGGGGCGAGCAGTTCTTC

v_call: TRBV28
d_call: NA
j_call: TRBJ2-7
cdr3_length: 16
cdr3_aa: CASSSAGVGDRYEQYF
cdr3_nt: TGTGCCAGCAGTTCCGCAGGGGTCGGGGATCGATACGAGCAGTACTTC

v_call: TRBV19
d_call: TRBD1
j_call: TRBJ1-1
cdr3_length: 15
cdr3_aa: CASSPRQGQNTEAFF
cdr3_nt: TGTGCCAGTAGTCCCCGACAGGGTCAGAACACTGAAGCTTTCTTT

v_call: TRBV11-3
d_call: TRBD1
j_call: TRBJ1-1
cdr3_length: 14
cdr3_aa: CASSPGQGRTEAFF
cdr3_nt: TGTGCCAGCAGCCCTGGACAGGGGAGGACTGAAGCTTTCTTT